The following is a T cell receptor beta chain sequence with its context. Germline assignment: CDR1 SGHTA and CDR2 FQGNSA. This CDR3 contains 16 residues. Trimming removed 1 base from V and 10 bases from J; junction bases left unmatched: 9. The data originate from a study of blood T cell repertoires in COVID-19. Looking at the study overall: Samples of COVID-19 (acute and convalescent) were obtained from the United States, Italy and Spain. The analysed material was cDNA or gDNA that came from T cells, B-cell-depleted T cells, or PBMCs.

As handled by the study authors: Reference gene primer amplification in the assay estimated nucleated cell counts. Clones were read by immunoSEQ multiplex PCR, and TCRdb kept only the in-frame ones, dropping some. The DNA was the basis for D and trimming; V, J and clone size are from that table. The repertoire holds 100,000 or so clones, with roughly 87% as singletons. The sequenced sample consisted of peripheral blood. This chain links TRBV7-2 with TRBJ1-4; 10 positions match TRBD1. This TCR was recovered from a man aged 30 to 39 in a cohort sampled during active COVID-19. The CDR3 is CASSLGWGGQGIKLFF. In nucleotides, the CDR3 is TGTGCCAGCAGCTTAGGTTGGGGGGGACAGGGGATAAAACTGTTTTTT.